One sample yielded the 16 T cell receptor beta chains listed below, sequenced in a study of blood T cell repertoires in COVID-19. Sequencing was performed with immunoSEQ multiplex PCR; in TCRdb, only in-frame clones are kept and a portion is missing. The table includes about 40,000 clones, about four fifths detected once. The sequencing sample was made of peripheral blood. The receptors were sampled from a woman aged 55-69 years with acute or convalescent COVID-19.

V gene TRBV9 combines with J gene TRBJ1-1; 8 bases agree with TRBD1. The CDR3 is 14 residues long. The V gene's germline CDR1 is SGDLS and CDR2 YYNGEE. V lost 4 bases to trimming and J lost 6 bases; unmatched junction nucleotides: 8. Here the CDR3 reads CASSPQGAGAEAFF. The CDR3 region has the DNA TGTGCCAGCAGCCCGCAGGGGGCCGGGGCTGAAGCTTTCTTT. The complete variable domain, with remaining parts taken from reference TRBV9 and TRBJ1-1, reads DSGVTQTPKHLITATGQRVTLRCSPRSGDLSVYWYQQSLDQGLQFLIQYYNGEERAKGNILERFSAQQFPDLHSELNLSSLELGDSALYFCASSPQGAGAEAFFGQGTRLTVV.

The rearrangement uses TRBV19 and TRBJ1-1; TRBD1 agrees at 7 bases. Trimming at V came to 6 bases and at J to 1 base, leaving 5 bases not matched to a gene. This CDR3 is built from 14 residues. CDR1 is LNHDA, CDR2 SQIVND, per germline (reference sequence). This chain's CDR3 is CASRVNRGNTEAFF. The CDR3 DNA reads TGTGCCAGTAGGGTAAACAGGGGGAACACTGAAGCTTTCTTT.

The genes are TRBV15 and TRBJ2-5, with TRBD2 matching 12 bases. The V and J ends lost 0 bases and 2 bases, in that order; junction bases with no gene match: 7. CDR3 size: 18 residues. From germline, CDR1 is LNHNV and CDR2 YYDKDF (reference sequence). For the CDR3, the DNA is TGTGCCACCAGCAGAGATAGAGGACTAGCGGGAAGACAAGAGACCCAGTACTTC. It encodes CATSRDRGLAGRQETQYF.

The chain is built from TRBV11-2 and TRBJ1-5; the match to TRBD1 covers 11 bases. The V segment lost 4 bases and the J segment 7 bases; nucleotides outside the gene matches: 6. Germline V gene data show CDR1 as SGHAT and CDR2 as FQNNGV. The CDR3 sequence is 15 residues long. CDR3 sequence reads: CASSSGQGARQPQHF. CDR3 sequence (DNA): TGTGCCAGCAGCTCCGGACAGGGGGCTAGGCAGCCCCAGCATTTT.

This sequence joins TRBV9 and TRBJ1-4; 8 bases line up with TRBD1. The length of the CDR3 is 16 residues. V shed 7 bases and J 4 bases; nucleotides not matched to a gene: 12. CDR1 is SGDLS, CDR2 YYNGEE, per germline. In DNA, the CDR3 is TGTGCCAGCGCCCCGGGACAGGTACAAAGTAATGAAAAACTGTTTTTT. The encoded protein is CASAPGQVQSNEKLFF.

This chain joins TRBV19 and TRBJ1-2, with TRBD1 matching over 7 bases. CDR1 and CDR2 from the germline V gene are LNHDA and SQIVND (reference sequence). With 0 bases clipped from V and 4 bases from J, the junction kept 5 bases outside the gene matches. The CDR3 contains 15 residues. The CDR3 here is CASSIDNRGPYGYTF. CDR3 in DNA: TGTGCCAGTAGTATAGACAACAGGGGACCCTATGGCTACACCTTC.

The rearrangement joins TRBV6-1 to TRBJ1-1, with D tentatively TRBD1 (6 bases). V dropped 0 bases and J dropped 8 bases, with 19 bases sitting between them. The CDR3 is 16 amino acids. Germline V gene data show CDR1 as MNHNS and CDR2 as SASEGT. CDR3 sequence reads: CASSEALGTPNREAFF. The CDR3 nucleotides are TGTGCCAGCAGTGAAGCGCTTGGGACACCGAACCGGGAAGCTTTCTTT.

The rearrangement uses TRBV3-1 (or the pseudogene TRBV3-2) and TRBJ2-7; a possible D gene is TRBD2 (5 bases). The CDR3 is 11 amino acids. Germline CDR1 is LGHDT and CDR2 is YNNKEL (reference sequence). V shed 4 bases and J shed 6 bases, with 7 bases lying between them. CDR3 nucleotide sequence: TGTGCCAGCAGCCGGGAGCGCGAGCAGTACTTC. It specifies CASSREREQYF.

The chain couples TRBV6-5 to TRBJ1-6, with D maybe TRBD1 (5 bases). Germline CDR1 is MNHEY and CDR2 is SVGAGI. The CDR3 extends over 14 amino acids. The germline V and J ends were trimmed by 3 bases and 10 bases, with 13 bases remaining between them. CDR3 region: CASSYVAGQSPLHF. In nucleotides, the CDR3 is TGTGCCAGCAGTTATGTCGCAGGGCAATCACCCCTCCACTTT.

The chain recombines TRBV6-6 with TRBJ2-5; 10 bases map to TRBD1. The trim removed 2 bases at V and 3 bases at J, leaving 6 bases unmatched. From germline, CDR1 is MNHNY and CDR2 SVGAGI (reference sequence). The CDR3 is made up of 16 amino acids. For the CDR3, the DNA is TGTGCCAGCAGTTACGAAAAGGGGACAGGGGAAGAGACCCAGTACTTC. Its translation is CASSYEKGTGEETQYF.

This clone was seen once. The chain recombines TRBV5-4 with TRBJ2-3, with TRBD2 identical over 10 bases. Germline lookup yields CDR1 SGHNT and CDR2 YYREEE (reference sequence). This CDR3 has 17 residues. With V trimmed by 0 bases and J by 2 bases, 6 bases remained unmatched. The CDR3 is CASSLGGLAGATDTQYF. The CDR3 DNA reads as TGTGCCAGCAGCTTGGGTGGGCTAGCGGGAGCCACAGATACGCAGTATTTT.

The chain joins TRBV5-1 to TRBJ1-3, with D possibly matching TRBD1 (5 bases). CDR3 length: 15 residues. CDR1 is SGHRS, CDR2 YFSETQ, per germline. V dropped 3 bases and J dropped 2 bases, with 12 bases sitting between them. The CDR3 DNA reads as TGCGCCAGCAGCTACGGGGGGTTGGCTGGAAACACCATATATTTT. It is translated as CASSYGGLAGNTIYF.

For this clone: The junction shows a germline mismatch at one end, possibly a read error. This sequence joins TRBV5-1 and TRBJ2-7; 10 positions agree with TRBD2. This CDR3 comprises 17 residues. Germline CDR1 is SGHRS and CDR2 is YFSETQ. The DNA of the CDR3 is TGCGCCAGCAGATTGGGAACTAGCGGGGCCCGGGACTACGAGCAGTACTTC. Translating it yields CASRLGTSGARDYEQYF.

This chain uses TRBV27 with TRBJ2-1; 10 bases align to TRBD2. CDR1 is MNHEY, CDR2 SMNVEV, per germline (reference sequence). The V and J ends lost 8 bases and 1 base, in that order; junction bases with no gene match: 11. CDR3 length: 17 amino acids. CDR3 sequence (DNA): TGTGCCAGCGGATTCTCCTTTAGCGGGGGGTCCTACAATGAGCAGTTCTTC. Protein product: CASGFSFSGGSYNEQFF.

The chain recombines TRBV6-5 with TRBJ2-1, with 11 positions matching TRBD2. After removal of 10 bases from V and 9 bases from J, the junction contained 11 bases not matched to a gene. Germline values: CDR1 MNHEY, CDR2 SVGAGI. The CDR3 is made up of 14 amino acids. The CDR3 sequence is CATGLSGGAFEQFF. The CDR3 DNA reads TGTGCCACGGGGCTTAGCGGGGGGGCCTTTGAGCAGTTCTTC.

The chain links TRBV6-6 to TRBJ1-6; no clear D gene. The germline CDR1 and CDR2 sequences are MNHNY and SVGAGI (reference sequence). The CDR3 has 12 residues. Trimming shortened V by 4 bases and J by 7 bases, and 5 bases separated the two germline ends. CDR3 residues: CASSLRNSPLHF. Written as DNA, the CDR3 is TGTGCCAGCAGTTTGAGAAATTCACCCCTCCACTTT.